This T cell receptor beta chain derives from a study of blood T cell repertoires in COVID-19. On the study more broadly: Both acute and convalescent COVID-19 samples were obtained from the United States, Italy and Spain. T cells, B-cell-depleted T cells, or PBMCs provided the cDNA or gDNA that served as material.

Trimming at V came to 3 bases and at J to 6 bases, leaving 10 bases not matched to a gene. The V gene's germline CDR1 is GTSNPN and CDR2 SVGIG (reference sequence). The CDR3 spans 14 residues. It was during active infection that Seattle patients were enrolled and then longitudinally followed. Clones were read by immunoSEQ multiplex PCR, and TCRdb kept only the in-frame ones, dropping some. The data contain 250,000 to 350,000 clones, 70% to 90% of them singletons. The sequence derives from a woman aged 50 to 60 with COVID-19, enrolled during active disease. Sequencing input: peripheral blood. The chain uses TRBV30 and TRBJ1-1, with 7 positions matching TRBD1. The CDR3 spells CAWRGMTGRSEAFF. CDR3 coding DNA: TGTGCCTGGAGGGGAATGACAGGGCGATCTGAAGCTTTCTTT.